The clone carrying this T cell receptor beta chain was detected only a few times. Peripheral blood came from all dose cohorts at three timepoints. The data were obtained in a study of OX40 agonist ivuxolimab in advanced cancers. Background on the study: The study enrolled dose-escalation patients with hepatocellular carcinoma, melanoma, renal cell or head and neck cancer.

Method: immunoSEQ multiplex PCR; TCRdb's copy keeps in-frame clones and lacks some. The table shows about 69,000 clones, with about four fifths occurring only once. Germline V gene sequence: CDR1 MNHEY, CDR2 SVGAGI. Trimming took 2 bases from V and 6 from J, leaving 7 bases between them. The CDR3 loop spans 12 amino acids. This receptor was taken from an adult with an advanced solid tumor such as melanoma, head and neck, liver or kidney cancer. The gene calls are TRBV6-5 and TRBJ1-2; no reliable D call. The starting material was CD4+ or CD8+ T cells sorted from blood, obtained in a trial of the OX40 agonist ivuxolimab. Written as DNA, the CDR3 is TGTGCCAGCAGTTACGGAGGGAATGGCTACACCTTC. Its translation: CASSYGGNGYTF.